This paragraph covers one TCR beta chain sequence. Its matching antigen is unknown. The data are from a study of cytomegalovirus exposure and HLA in healthy donors. This PCR relied on a set of 60 Vbeta primers and 13 Jbeta primers. The table came from immunoSEQ multiplex PCR; TCRdb's copy has only in-frame clones and leaves some out. Of about 130,000 clones listed, 77% are singletons. Findings and caveats of the study: It was reported in a later analysis that an Asian-associated ancestry cluster showed fewer N-insertions than the 666-donor mean. Immune exposure information available was restricted to CMV serostatus.

The sequence was collected from a male donor in good health and CMV-seropositive. The sequenced sample consisted of PBMCs.

In DNA, the CDR3 is TGTGCCAGCAGCGTAGAGGCGGGAGGGCCCAAAACCTACGAGCAGTACTTC. Translated: CASSVEAGGPKTYEQYF. V gene TRBV9 combines with J gene TRBJ2-5, with 9 bases that match TRBD2. Matching the DNA end better, TRBJ2-7 makes the J call doubtful. Germline V gene data show CDR1 as SGDLS and CDR2 as YYNGEE. This CDR3 is built from 17 residues.